These 17 T cell receptor beta chains were sequenced from one sample in a study of long-term antiretroviral therapy in people with HIV. Survey-level immunoSEQ v3.0 assays were run. Sequenced by immunoSEQ multiplex PCR; TCRdb stores in-frame clones only, minus some. The table has roughly 15,000 clones, around 80% seen once. The sequencing used unsorted PBMCs, collected 0.1 years after starting antiretroviral therapy. These TCRs come from a man younger than 35 with HIV.

On this clone: A read error may produce the germline difference seen at one junction end. V usage is TRBV4-1 and J usage is TRBJ2-3; D gene ambiguous. CDR1 is MGHRA, CDR2 YSYEKL, per germline. This CDR3 region has 11 residues. The CDR3 region is CASSQDRLRVF. CDR3 in DNA: TGCGCCAGCAGCCAAGATCGGCTCCGGGTGTTT.

The chain has TRBV9 and TRBJ2-3; no firm D call. CDR3 length equals 14 residues. Trimming removed 0 bases from V and 1 base from J, with 6 bases in between. Germline-derived CDR1 and CDR2 are SGDLS and YYNGEE. The CDR3 bases are TGTGCCAGCAGCGTAGAAGGCCGCACAGATACGCAGTATTTT. It encodes CASSVEGRTDTQYF.

The chain combines TRBV30 with TRBJ2-1, with a tentative D call TRBD2 (5 bases). This CDR3 has 14 amino acids. V lost 3 bases, J lost 3 bases, and 12 bases lay in between. The germline V gene has CDR1 GTSNPN and CDR2 SVGIG (reference sequence). In DNA form, the CDR3 reads TGTGCCTGGAGGTTAATCGGGGACTACAATGAGCAGTTCTTC. Protein sequence: CAWRLIGDYNEQFF.

The chain links TRBV7-8 to TRBJ2-7; 8 bases align to TRBD1. CDR3 length: 16 residues. Germline CDR1 SGHVS, CDR2 FQNEAQ. Trimming took 1 base from V and 5 from J; bases not matched to a gene: 10. As DNA, the CDR3 is TGTGCCAGCAGCTTAGAGACAGGGGATTTTGGGGACGAGCAGTACTTC. Protein: CASSLETGDFGDEQYF.

The chain couples TRBV7-9 to TRBJ2-2, with 8 bases identical to TRBD1. V shed 5 bases, J shed 8 bases, and the junction held 16 bases outside the gene matches. The germline gives CDR1 SEHNR, CDR2 FQNEAQ (reference sequence). This CDR3 spans 17 amino acids. The CDR3 coding sequence is TGTGCCAGCAGCCCCCCCGTCCGGACAGGGAACGAGGGGGAGCTGTTTTTT. Translation: CASSPPVRTGNEGELFF.

The rearrangement uses TRBV5-6 and TRBJ2-7; D perhaps matches TRBD1 (5 bases). There are 13 residues in the CDR3. CDR1 and CDR2 (germline): SGHDT, YYEEEE. Trimming left V 0 bases short and J 2 bases short, with 6 bases between. DNA for the CDR3: TGTGCCAGCAGCTTGGGGACACCCTACGAGCAGTACTTC. Translating it yields CASSLGTPYEQYF.

The CDR3 protein is CASSQAGGPLEQYF. For the CDR3, the DNA is TGTGCCAGCAGCCAAGCGGGAGGACCTCTCGAGCAGTACTTC. V is TRBV14 and J is TRBJ2-7, with TRBD2 identical over 7 bases. The CDR3 length is 14 residues. The ends lost 1 base at V and 6 bases at J; junction bases unmatched: 6. The germline gives CDR1 SGHDN, CDR2 FVKESK.

The chain uses TRBV5-5 and TRBJ1-2; D is uncertain. V was shortened by 4 bases and J by 5 bases, with 12 bases between the two germline ends. This CDR3 has 13 residues. CDR1 SGHKS and CDR2 YYEKEE come from the germline V gene (reference sequence). The CDR3 loop is CASSPLKGYGYTF. CDR3 DNA: TGTGCCAGCAGCCCTCTTAAAGGGTATGGCTACACCTTC.

The J gene is TRBJ1-2, the V gene TRBV5-4, with D unresolved. Germline V gene data show CDR1 as SGHNT and CDR2 as YYREEE (reference sequence). The V end was cut by 8 bases, the J end by 2 bases, with 10 bases between. This CDR3 contains 12 residues. The chain's CDR3 is CASRTVNYGYTF. CDR3 coding DNA: TGTGCCAGTCGGACCGTAAACTATGGCTACACCTTC.

The chain is built from TRBV7-8 and TRBJ2-2; 9 nucleotides line up with TRBD2. In germline, CDR1 is SGHVS, CDR2 FQNEAQ. This CDR3 contains 16 residues. V trimming: 1 base; J trimming: 7 bases; junction bases outside the gene matches: 7. Here the CDR3 DNA reads TGTGCCAGCAGCTTAGGGGCGGGAGGGCTTCTCGGGGAGCTGTTTTTT. Translated, it gives CASSLGAGGLLGELFF.

This chain joins TRBV5-1 and TRBJ2-7; 7 bases agree with TRBD2. J was trimmed by 4 bases and V by 4 bases; bases with no gene match: 11. The CDR3 consists of 15 residues. The germline gives CDR1 SGHRS, CDR2 YFSETQ. DNA for the CDR3: TGCGCCAGCAGCCCTACCGGGGGGACCTTGTACGAGCAGTACTTC. It translates to CASSPTGGTLYEQYF.

The rearrangement joins TRBV29-1 to TRBJ2-3; the D gene is possibly TRBD1 (6 bases). Trimming took 6 bases from V and 0 from J, leaving 10 bases between them. The germline V gene encodes CDR1 SQVTM and CDR2 ANQGSEA. The CDR3 totals 13 residues. The CDR3 DNA is TGCAGCGTGGACAGTCCCAGCACAGATACGCAGTATTTT. Amino acid sequence: CSVDSPSTDTQYF.

The V gene is TRBV10-2, the J gene TRBJ1-1; TRBD1 might be the D (5 bases). Trimming removed 4 bases at V and 8 bases at J, with 11 bases between. The CDR3 contains 12 residues. Germline V gene lookup returns CDR1 WSHSY and CDR2 SAAADI. The CDR3 region has the DNA TGCGCCAGCAGTGTCGGGGGGTCCGAAGCTTTCTTT. Amino acids: CASSVGGSEAFF.

The V call is TRBV7-2, the J call TRBJ2-7, with 9 bases that match TRBD1. Germline values: CDR1 SGHTA, CDR2 FQGNSA. There are 14 residues in the CDR3. V lost 3 bases to trimming and J lost 4 bases; unmatched junction nucleotides: 4. This chain's CDR3 is CASSFTGGRYEQYF. The CDR3 bases are TGTGCCAGCAGCTTCACAGGGGGCAGGTACGAGCAGTACTTC.

The rearrangement uses TRBV7-9 and TRBJ2-1, with a possible D match to TRBD1 (6 bases). The CDR3 runs to 16 residues. Deletions cut 4 bases from V and 7 bases from J, with 20 bases between. Germline V gene lookup returns CDR1 SEHNR and CDR2 FQNEAQ (reference sequence). Here the CDR3 reads CASSSVDRLAMNEQFF. CDR3 nucleotide sequence: TGTGCCAGCAGCTCGGTTGACAGGCTTGCGATGAATGAGCAGTTCTTC.

The chain is built from TRBV5-5 and TRBJ1-1, with 8 bases lining up with TRBD1. CDR3 length: 16 amino acids. V shed 8 bases, J shed 7 bases, and the junction held 19 bases outside the gene matches. Per germline, CDR1 SGHKS and CDR2 YYEKEE (reference sequence). In DNA form, the CDR3 reads TGTGCCAGACTATACTTGGACAGGGCGGGCGCGAGTGAAGCTTTCTTT. Translation: CARLYLDRAGASEAFF. The whole variable domain, filled in from reference TRBV5-5 and TRBJ1-1, reads DAGVTQSPTHLIKTRGQQVTLRCSPISGHKSVSWYQQVLGQGPQFIFQYYEKEERGRGNFPDRFSARQFPNYSSELNVNALLLGDSALYLCARLYLDRAGASEAFFGQGTRLTVV.

This rearrangement joins TRBV5-4 to TRBJ2-1; 9 nucleotides align to TRBD2. Germline CDR1 is SGHNT and CDR2 is YYREEE (reference sequence). This CDR3 is 14 amino acids long. Trimming took 2 bases from V and 8 from J; bases not matched to a gene: 5. CDR3: CASSFFAGGDEQFF. In DNA, the CDR3 is TGTGCCAGCAGCTTCTTCGCGGGGGGGGATGAGCAGTTCTTC. The full variable domain, its missing parts supplied by reference TRBV5-4 and TRBJ2-1, is ETGVTQSPTHLIKTRGQQVTLRCSSQSGHNTVSWYQQALGQGPQFIFQYYREEENGRGNFPPRFSGLQFPNYSSELNVNALELDDSALYLCASSFFAGGDEQFFGPGTRLTVL.